Listed below are T cell receptor beta chains from one sample, sequenced in a study of identical twins. MiXCR, applied by TCRdb to the 5' RACE reads, yields one record per CDR3 protein. The sample lists around 490,000 distinct CDR3 sequences; more than 13% were seen once. These data also formed part of another study, on yellow fever vaccine responses in identical twins.

The specimen was CD4+ T cells sorted from blood. These receptors originate from a woman younger than 35 in good health. Each CDR3 is given with its conserved first and last residue.

j_gene | v_gene | len | CDR3aa
TRBJ2-7 | TRBV5-1 | 15 | CASSLAGTGDYEQYF
TRBJ2-1 | TRBV7-2 | 13 | CASSFGRGREQFF
TRBJ2-7 | TRBV6-2/TRBV6-3 | 15 | CASRETGGRTYEQYF
TRBJ2-4 | TRBV12-3/TRBV12-4 | 14 | CASTETVAKNIQYF
TRBJ1-5 | TRBV10-3 | 16 | CAIAQRQGDGNQPQHF
TRBJ1-4 | TRBV20-1 | 14 | CSVSAGPTNEKLFF
TRBJ2-7 | TRBV7-9 | 15 | CASSLVKQGAYEQYF
TRBJ1-1 | TRBV12-3/TRBV12-4 | 15 | CASSPRGETNTEAFF
TRBJ2-3 | TRBV24-1 | 16 | CATSDLDPHGTDTQYF
TRBJ2-5 | TRBV29-1 | 10 | CSVVDVTQYF
TRBJ2-5 | TRBV28 | 16 | CASSRDRGQTQETQYF
TRBJ2-5 | TRBV29-1 | 10 | CSVGPPPQYF
TRBJ2-3 | TRBV18 | 14 | CASSPGTGGDTQYF
TRBJ2-2 | TRBV19 | 14 | CASSRIGGGGELFF
TRBJ2-4 | TRBV7-2 | 13 | CASSLEQRNIQYF
TRBJ2-5 | TRBV5-6 | 15 | CASSLERAPGETQYF
TRBJ1-3 | TRBV27 | 16 | CASSLSLSLSGSTIYF
TRBJ2-1 | TRBV10-3 | 14 | CAISESTTSGEQFF
TRBJ2-4 | TRBV2 | 16 | CASSWGGPGAKNIQYF
TRBJ2-3 | TRBV7-9 | 17 | CASSTPLAGGTTDTQYF
TRBJ1-4 | TRBV5-1 | 14 | CASGVGDFNEKLFF
TRBJ2-3 | TRBV24-1 | 16 | CATSDPSAGSTDTQYF
TRBJ2-7 | TRBV30 | 13 | CAWSASVSYEQYF
TRBJ2-3 | TRBV30 | 14 | CAWRHAGSTDTQYF
TRBJ1-1 | TRBV5-1 | 17 | CASSIGQGMRMNTEAFF
TRBJ2-7 | TRBV6-2/TRBV6-3 | 11 | CASTRGYEQYF
TRBJ1-4 | TRBV6-2/TRBV6-3 | 14 | CASSYQGAREKLFF
TRBJ2-2 | TRBV5-1 | 14 | CASTLLQNTGELFF
TRBJ1-1 | TRBV4-3 | 15 | CASSQEAAGLTEAFF
TRBJ2-5 | TRBV20-1 | 12 | CSATPTKETQYF
TRBJ1-6 | TRBV5-1 | 15 | CASSLPGQGNSPLHF
TRBJ2-5 | TRBV11-2 | 18 | CASSPYLASGVSQETQYF
TRBJ2-1 | TRBV29-1 | 16 | CSVCYPRDGRDNEQFF
TRBJ2-7 | TRBV28 | 12 | CASGQPQGSRYF
TRBJ2-7 | TRBV7-3 | 15 | CASSFRGTGDYEQYF
TRBJ1-2 | TRBV4-3 | 15 | CASSQEYDGTYGYTF
TRBJ1-1 | TRBV28 | 16 | CASPPGQGNMNTEAFF
TRBJ2-6 | TRBV4-3 | 16 | CASSQMTASGANVLTF
TRBJ2-6 | TRBV6-2/TRBV6-3 | 16 | CASIPGYLAGANVLTF